This entry features one T cell receptor (beta chain) sequence. The germline gives CDR1 SGHKS, CDR2 YYEKEE (reference sequence). The CDR3 runs to 17 residues. V was trimmed by 1 base and J by 4 bases, leaving 20 bases between them. This record comes from a study of T cells after yellow fever vaccination. MiXCR was run by TCRdb on the 5' RACE reads, yielding one entry per CDR3 protein. The table records nearly 350,000 distinct CDR3 sequences, less than 9.5% of them present only once. This clonotype was sampled from a young man who received the YFV17D yellow fever vaccine. The input for sequencing was PBMCs, taken about 49 days after the first yellow fever vaccination. The V and J genes are TRBV5-5 and TRBJ1-2; D is undetermined. The CDR3 is CASSLSQRIGGAYGYTF. In DNA form, the CDR3 reads TGTGCCAGCAGCTTGAGTCAGAGGATCGGCGGAGCCTATGGCTACACCTTC.